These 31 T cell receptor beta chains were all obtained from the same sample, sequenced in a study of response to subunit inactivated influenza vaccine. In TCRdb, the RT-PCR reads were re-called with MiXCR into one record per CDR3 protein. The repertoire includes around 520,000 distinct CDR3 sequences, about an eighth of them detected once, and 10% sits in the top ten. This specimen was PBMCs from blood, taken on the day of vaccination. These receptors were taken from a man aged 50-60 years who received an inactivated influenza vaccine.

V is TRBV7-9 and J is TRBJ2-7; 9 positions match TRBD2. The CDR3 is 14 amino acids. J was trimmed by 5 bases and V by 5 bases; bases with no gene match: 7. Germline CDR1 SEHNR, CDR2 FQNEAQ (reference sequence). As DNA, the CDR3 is TGTGCCAGCAGCGACGGGGGCGGGAGGGACGAGCAGTACTTC. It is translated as CASSDGGGRDEQYF.

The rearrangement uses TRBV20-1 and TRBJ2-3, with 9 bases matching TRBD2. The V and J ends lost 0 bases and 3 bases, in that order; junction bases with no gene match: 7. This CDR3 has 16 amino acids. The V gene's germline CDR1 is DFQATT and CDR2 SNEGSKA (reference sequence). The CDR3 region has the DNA TGCAGTGCTAGAGACATACTGGCGGGGGGGACAGATACGCAGTATTTT. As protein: CSARDILAGGTDTQYF.

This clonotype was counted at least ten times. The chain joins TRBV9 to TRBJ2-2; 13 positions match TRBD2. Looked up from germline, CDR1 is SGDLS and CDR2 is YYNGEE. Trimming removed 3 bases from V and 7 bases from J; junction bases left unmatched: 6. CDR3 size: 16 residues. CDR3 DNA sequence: TGTGCCAGCAGCGGCGGGACTAGCGGGATTATCGGGGAGCTGTTTTTT. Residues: CASSGGTSGIIGELFF.

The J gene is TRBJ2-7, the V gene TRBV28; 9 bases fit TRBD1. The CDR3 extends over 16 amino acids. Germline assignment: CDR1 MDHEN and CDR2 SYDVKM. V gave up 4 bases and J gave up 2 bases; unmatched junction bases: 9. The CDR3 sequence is CASSYLTGTGPYEQYF. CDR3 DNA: TGTGCCAGCAGTTACCTAACCGGGACAGGGCCCTACGAGCAGTACTTC. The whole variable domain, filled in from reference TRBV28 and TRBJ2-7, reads DVKVTQSSRYLVKRTGEKVFLECVQDMDHENMFWYRQDPGLGLRLIYFSYDVKMKEKGDIPEGYSVSREKKERFSLILESASTNQTSMYLCASSYLTGTGPYEQYFGPGTRLTVT.

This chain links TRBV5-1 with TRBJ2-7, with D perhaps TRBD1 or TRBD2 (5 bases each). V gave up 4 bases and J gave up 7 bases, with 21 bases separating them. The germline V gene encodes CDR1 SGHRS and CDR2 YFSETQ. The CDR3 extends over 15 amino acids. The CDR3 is CASSPYRQSTGEQYF. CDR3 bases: TGCGCCAGCAGCCCCTACCGACAGTCTACGGGGGAGCAGTACTTC.

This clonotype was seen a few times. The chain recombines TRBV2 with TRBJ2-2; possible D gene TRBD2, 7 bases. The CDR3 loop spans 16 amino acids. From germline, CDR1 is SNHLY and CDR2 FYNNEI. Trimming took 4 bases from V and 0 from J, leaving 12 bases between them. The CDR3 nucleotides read TGTGCCAGCAGTGTGTTCGGGGGGCCGAACACCGGGGAGCTGTTTTTT. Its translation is CASSVFGGPNTGELFF.

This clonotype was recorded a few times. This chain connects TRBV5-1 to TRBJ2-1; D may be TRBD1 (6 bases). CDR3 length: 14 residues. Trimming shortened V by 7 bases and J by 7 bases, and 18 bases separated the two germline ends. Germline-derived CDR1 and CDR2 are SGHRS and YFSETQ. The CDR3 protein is CASRRDTGSNEQFF. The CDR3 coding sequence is TGCGCCAGCCGCCGGGACACAGGTTCAAATGAGCAGTTCTTC.

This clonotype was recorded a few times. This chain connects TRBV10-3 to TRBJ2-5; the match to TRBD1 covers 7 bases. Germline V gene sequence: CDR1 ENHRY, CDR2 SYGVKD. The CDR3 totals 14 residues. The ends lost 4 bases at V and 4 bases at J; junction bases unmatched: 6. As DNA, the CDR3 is TGTGCCATCAGTGCATACCAGGGGGTAGAGACCCAGTACTTC. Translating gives CAISAYQGVETQYF.

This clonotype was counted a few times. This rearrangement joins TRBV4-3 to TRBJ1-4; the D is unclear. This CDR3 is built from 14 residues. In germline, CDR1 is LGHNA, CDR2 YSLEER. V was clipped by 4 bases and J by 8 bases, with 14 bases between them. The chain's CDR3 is CASSPRGDLEKLFF. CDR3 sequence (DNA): TGCGCCAGCAGCCCCCGTGGAGACCTAGAAAAACTGTTTTTT.

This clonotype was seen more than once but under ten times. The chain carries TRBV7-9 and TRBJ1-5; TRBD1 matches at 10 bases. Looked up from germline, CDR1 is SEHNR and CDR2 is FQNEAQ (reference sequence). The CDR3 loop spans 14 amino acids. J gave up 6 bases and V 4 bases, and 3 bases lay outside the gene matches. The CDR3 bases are TGTGCCAGCAGCTCACGACAGGGGGCTCAGCCCCAGCATTTT. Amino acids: CASSSRQGAQPQHF.

CDR3 protein: CASSLAWTTTPRGTGELFF. The CDR3 DNA reads TGCGCCAGCAGCTTGGCCTGGACTACAACACCTCGAGGCACCGGGGAGCTGTTTTTT. The V gene is TRBV5-1, the J gene TRBJ2-2; D is perhaps TRBD2 (6 bases). The CDR3 is 19 amino acids. CDR1 and CDR2 (germline): SGHRS, YFSETQ. With 0 bases removed from V and 4 bases from J, the gap between germline ends came to 22 bases.

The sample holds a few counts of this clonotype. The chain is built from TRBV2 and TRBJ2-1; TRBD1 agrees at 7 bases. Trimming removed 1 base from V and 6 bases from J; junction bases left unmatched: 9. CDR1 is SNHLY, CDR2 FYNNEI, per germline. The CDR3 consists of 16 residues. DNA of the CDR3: TGTGCCAGCAGTGAAGTAGGACAGGAGCTCGTCAATGAGCAGTTCTTC. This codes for CASSEVGQELVNEQFF.

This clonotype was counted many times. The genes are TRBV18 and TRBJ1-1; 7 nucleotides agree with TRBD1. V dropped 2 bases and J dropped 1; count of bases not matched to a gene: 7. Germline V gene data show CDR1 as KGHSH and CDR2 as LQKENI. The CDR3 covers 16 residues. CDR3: CASSPTGVGGNTEAFF. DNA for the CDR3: TGTGCCAGCTCACCAACAGGGGTCGGTGGGAACACTGAAGCTTTCTTT.

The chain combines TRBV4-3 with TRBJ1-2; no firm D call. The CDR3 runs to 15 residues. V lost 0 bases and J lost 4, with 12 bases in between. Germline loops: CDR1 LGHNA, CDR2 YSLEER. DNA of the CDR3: TGCGCCAGCAGCCAAGATAGGGATGTAGGCTATGGCTACACCTTC. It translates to CASSQDRDVGYGYTF.

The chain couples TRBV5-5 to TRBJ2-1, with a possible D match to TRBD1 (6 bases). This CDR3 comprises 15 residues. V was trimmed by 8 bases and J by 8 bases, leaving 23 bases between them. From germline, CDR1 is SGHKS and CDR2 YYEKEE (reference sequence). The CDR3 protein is CASTPGHQWRDEQFF. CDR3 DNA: TGTGCCAGTACTCCGGGACACCAATGGCGCGATGAGCAGTTCTTC.

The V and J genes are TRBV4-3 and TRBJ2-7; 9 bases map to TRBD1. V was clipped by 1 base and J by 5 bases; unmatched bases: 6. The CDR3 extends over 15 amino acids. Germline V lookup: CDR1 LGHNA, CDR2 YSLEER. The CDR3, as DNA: TGCGCCAGCAGCCAAGGGGACAGGGAGATCGACGAGCAGTACTTC. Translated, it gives CASSQGDREIDEQYF.

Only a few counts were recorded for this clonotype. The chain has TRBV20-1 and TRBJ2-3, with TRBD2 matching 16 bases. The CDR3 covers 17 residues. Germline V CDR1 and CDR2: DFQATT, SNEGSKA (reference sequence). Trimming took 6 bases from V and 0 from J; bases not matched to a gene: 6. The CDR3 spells CSAAGTSGGASTDTQYF. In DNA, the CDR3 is TGCAGTGCAGCCGGGACTAGCGGGGGGGCAAGCACAGATACGCAGTATTTT.

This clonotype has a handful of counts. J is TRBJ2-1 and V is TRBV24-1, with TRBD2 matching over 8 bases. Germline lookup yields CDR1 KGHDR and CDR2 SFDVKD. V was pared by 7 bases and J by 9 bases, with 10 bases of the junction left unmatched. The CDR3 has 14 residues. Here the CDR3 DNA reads TGTGCCACCAGAGGTAGCGGGATGATCGGTGAGCAGTTCTTC. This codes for CATRGSGMIGEQFF.

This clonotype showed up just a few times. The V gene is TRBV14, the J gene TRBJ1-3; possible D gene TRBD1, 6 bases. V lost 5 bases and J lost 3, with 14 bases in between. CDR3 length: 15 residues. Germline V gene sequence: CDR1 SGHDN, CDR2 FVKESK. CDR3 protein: CASSLQGTRGNTIYF. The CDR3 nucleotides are TGTGCCAGCAGCTTACAGGGAACTCGTGGAAACACCATATATTTT. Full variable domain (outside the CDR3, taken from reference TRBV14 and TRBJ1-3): EAGVTQFPSHSVIEKGQTVTLRCDPISGHDNLYWYRRVMGKEIKFLLHFVKESKQDESGMPNNRFLAERTGGTYSTLKVQPAELEDSGVYFCASSLQGTRGNTIYFGEGSWLTVV.

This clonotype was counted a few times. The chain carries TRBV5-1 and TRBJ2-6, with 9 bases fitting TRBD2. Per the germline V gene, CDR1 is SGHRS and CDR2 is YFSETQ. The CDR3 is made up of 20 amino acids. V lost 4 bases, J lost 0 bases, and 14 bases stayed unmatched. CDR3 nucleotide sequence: TGCGCCAGCAGCCTTGTACTAGCGGGTAGGAGATACTCTGGGGCCAACGTCCTGACTTTC. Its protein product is CASSLVLAGRRYSGANVLTF.

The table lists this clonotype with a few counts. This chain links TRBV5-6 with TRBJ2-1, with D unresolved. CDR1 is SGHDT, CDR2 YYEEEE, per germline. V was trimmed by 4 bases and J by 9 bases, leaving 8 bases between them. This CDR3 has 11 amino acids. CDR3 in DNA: TGTGCCAGCAGCCAGAGACGTGAGCAGTTCTTC. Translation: CASSQRREQFF.

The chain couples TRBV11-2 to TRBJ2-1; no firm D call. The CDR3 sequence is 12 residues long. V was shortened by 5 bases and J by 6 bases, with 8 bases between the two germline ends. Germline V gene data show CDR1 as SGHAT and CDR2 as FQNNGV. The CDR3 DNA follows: TGTGCCAGCAGCCCCCGGACCAATGAGCAGTTCTTC. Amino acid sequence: CASSPRTNEQFF. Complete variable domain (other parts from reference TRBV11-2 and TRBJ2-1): EAGVAQSPRYKIIEKRQSVAFWCNPISGHATLYWYQQILGQGPKLLIQFQNNGVVDDSQLPKDRFSAERLKGVDSTLKIQPAKLEDSAVYLCASSPRTNEQFFGPGTRLTVL.

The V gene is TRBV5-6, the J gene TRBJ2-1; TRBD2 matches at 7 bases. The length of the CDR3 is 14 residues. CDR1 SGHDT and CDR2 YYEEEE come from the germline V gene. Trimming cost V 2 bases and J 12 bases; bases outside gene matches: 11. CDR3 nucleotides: TGTGCCAGCAGCTTAGCGGGGTCCACCCCGGGGCAGTTCTTC. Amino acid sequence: CASSLAGSTPGQFF.

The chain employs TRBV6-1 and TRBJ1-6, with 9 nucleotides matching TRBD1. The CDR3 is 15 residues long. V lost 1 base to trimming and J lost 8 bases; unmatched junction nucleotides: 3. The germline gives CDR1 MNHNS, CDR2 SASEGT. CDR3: CASSEDRGRYSPLHF. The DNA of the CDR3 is TGTGCCAGCAGTGAAGACAGGGGGCGGTATTCACCCCTCCACTTT.

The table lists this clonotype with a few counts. The CDR3 spells CAISESDPWKGPYEQYF. The DNA of the CDR3 is TGTGCCATCAGTGAGTCTGACCCCTGGAAGGGCCCCTACGAGCAGTACTTC. This chain joins TRBV10-3 and TRBJ2-7, with D hard to call. Trimming removed 0 bases at V and 2 bases at J, with 17 bases between. There are 17 residues in the CDR3. Germline-derived CDR1 and CDR2 are ENHRY and SYGVKD.

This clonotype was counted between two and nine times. The CDR3 is CASSETLGRPYNEQFF. CDR3 DNA sequence: TGTGCCAGCAGTGAAACTCTTGGTAGGCCCTACAATGAGCAGTTCTTC. This chain uses TRBV6-1 with TRBJ2-1; D is ambiguous. CDR3 length: 16 amino acids. CDR1 and CDR2 (germline): MNHNS, SASEGT. The germline V and J ends were trimmed by 2 bases and 2 bases, with 13 bases remaining between them.

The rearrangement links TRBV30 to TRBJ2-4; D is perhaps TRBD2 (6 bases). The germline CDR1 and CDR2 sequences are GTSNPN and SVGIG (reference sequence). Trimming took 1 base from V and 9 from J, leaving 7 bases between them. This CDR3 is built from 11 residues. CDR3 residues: CAWSGGGIQYF. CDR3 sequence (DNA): TGTGCCTGGAGTGGGGGAGGCATTCAGTACTTC.

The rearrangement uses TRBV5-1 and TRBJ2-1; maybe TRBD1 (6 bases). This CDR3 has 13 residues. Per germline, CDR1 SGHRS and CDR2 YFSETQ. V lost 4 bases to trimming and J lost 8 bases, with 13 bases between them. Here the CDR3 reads CASSQDRHDEQFF. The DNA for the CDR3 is TGCGCCAGCAGCCAGGACAGACATGATGAGCAGTTCTTC.

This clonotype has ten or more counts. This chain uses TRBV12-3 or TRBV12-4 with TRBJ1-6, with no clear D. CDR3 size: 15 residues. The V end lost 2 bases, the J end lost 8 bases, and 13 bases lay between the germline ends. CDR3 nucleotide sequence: TGTGCCAGCAGTTTAAGATTTCACGGATATTCACCCCTCCACTTT. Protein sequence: CASSLRFHGYSPLHF.

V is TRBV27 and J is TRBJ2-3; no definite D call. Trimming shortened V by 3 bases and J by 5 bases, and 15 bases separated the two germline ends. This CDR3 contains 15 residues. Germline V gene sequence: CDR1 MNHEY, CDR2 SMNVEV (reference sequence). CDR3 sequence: CASSFVRGGGDTQYF. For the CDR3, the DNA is TGTGCCAGCAGTTTCGTGCGAGGCGGCGGAGATACGCAGTATTTT.

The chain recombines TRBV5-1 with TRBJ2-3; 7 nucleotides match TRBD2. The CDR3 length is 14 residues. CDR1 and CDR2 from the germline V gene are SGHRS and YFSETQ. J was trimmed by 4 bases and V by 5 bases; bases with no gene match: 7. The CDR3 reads CASSQAGAADTQYF. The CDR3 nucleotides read TGCGCCAGCAGTCAGGCGGGAGCGGCAGATACGCAGTATTTT.